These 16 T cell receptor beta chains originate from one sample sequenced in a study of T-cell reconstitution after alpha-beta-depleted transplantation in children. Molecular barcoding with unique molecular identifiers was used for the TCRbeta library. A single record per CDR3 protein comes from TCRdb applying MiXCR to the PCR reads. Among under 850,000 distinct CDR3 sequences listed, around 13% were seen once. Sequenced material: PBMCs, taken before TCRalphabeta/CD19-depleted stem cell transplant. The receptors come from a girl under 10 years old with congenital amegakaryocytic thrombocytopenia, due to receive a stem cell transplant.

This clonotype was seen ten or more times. The CDR3 spells CASSLGWGNIQYF. CDR3 in DNA: TGCGCCAGCAGCTTGGGCTGGGGTAACATTCAGTACTTC. The V and J genes are TRBV5-1 and TRBJ2-4; D is unresolved. This CDR3 spans 13 amino acids. CDR1 SGHRS and CDR2 YFSETQ come from the germline V gene. V was shortened by 0 bases and J by 7 bases, with 8 bases between the two germline ends.

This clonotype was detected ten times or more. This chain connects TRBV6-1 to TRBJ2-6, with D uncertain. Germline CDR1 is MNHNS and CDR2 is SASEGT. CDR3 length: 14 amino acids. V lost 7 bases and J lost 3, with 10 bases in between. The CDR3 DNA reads TGTGCCAGCACCCGTGTCGGTGGGGCCAACGTCCTGACTTTC. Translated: CASTRVGGANVLTF.

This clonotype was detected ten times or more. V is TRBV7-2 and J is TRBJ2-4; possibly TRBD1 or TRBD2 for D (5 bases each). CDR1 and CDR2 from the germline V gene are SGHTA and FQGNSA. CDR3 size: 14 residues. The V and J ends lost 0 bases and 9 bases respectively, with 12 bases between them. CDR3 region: CASSLAGAGGIQYF. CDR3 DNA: TGTGCCAGCAGCTTAGCGGGAGCTGGGGGCATTCAGTACTTC.

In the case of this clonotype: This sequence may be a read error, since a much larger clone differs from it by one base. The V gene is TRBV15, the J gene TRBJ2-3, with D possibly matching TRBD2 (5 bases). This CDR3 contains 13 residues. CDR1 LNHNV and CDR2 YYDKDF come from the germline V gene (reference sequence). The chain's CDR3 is CATSRPPGDTQCF. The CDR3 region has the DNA TGTGCCACCAGCAGGCCCCCCGGGGATACGCAGTGTTTT.

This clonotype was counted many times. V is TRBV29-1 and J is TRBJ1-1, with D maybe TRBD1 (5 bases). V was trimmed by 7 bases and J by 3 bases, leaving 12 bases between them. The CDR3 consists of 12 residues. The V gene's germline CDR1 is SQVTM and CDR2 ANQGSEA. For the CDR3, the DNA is TGCAGCGGGGGCAGGGATGACACTGAAGCTTTCTTT. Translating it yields CSGGRDDTEAFF.

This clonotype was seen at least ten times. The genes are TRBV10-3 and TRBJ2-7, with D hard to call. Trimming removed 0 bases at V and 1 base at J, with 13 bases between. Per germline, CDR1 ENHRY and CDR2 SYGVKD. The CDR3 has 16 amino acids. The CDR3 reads CAISESIGRSSYEQYF. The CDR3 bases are TGTGCCATCAGTGAGTCAATTGGACGGTCGTCCTACGAGCAGTACTTC.

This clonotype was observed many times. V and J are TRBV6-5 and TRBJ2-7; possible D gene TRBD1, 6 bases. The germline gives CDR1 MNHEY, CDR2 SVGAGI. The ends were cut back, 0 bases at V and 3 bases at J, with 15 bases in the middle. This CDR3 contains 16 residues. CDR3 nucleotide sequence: TGTGCCAGCAGTTACTCCGGTGGGACAATAGGCTACGAGCAGTACTTC. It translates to CASSYSGGTIGYEQYF.

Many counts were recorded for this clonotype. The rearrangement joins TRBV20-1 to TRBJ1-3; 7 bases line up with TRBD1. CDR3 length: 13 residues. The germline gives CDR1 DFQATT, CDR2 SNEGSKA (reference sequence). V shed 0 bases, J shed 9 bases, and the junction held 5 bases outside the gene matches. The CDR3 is CSARDHRGGTIYF. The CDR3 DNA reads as TGCAGTGCTAGAGACCACAGGGGAGGCACCATATATTTT.

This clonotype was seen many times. CDR3 nucleotides: TGTGCCAGCAGCCCTTGGAGCACAGATACGCAGTATTTT. The encoded protein is CASSPWSTDTQYF. The chain employs TRBV5-6 and TRBJ2-3; no reliable D call. Trimming stripped 4 bases from V and 0 bases from J, with 6 bases between. The CDR3 length is 13 residues. Germline CDR1 SGHDT, CDR2 YYEEEE.

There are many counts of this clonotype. The CDR3 reads CSVQPGLADTQYF. CDR3 sequence (DNA): TGCAGCGTTCAACCGGGACTAGCAGATACGCAGTATTTT. The rearrangement links TRBV29-1 to TRBJ2-3; TRBD2 aligns across 8 bases. The CDR3 runs to 13 residues. Per the germline V gene, CDR1 is SQVTM and CDR2 is ANQGSEA. The trim removed 5 bases at V and 4 bases at J, leaving 5 bases unmatched.

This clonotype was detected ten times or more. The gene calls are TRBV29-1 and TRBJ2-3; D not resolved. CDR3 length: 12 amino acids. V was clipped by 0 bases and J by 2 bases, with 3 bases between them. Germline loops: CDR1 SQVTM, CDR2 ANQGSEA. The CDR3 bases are TGCAGCGTTGAAGACCTCACAGATACGCAGTATTTT. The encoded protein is CSVEDLTDTQYF.

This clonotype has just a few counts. The CDR3 is CASSARTGENTEAFF. The CDR3, as DNA: TGCGCCAGCAGCGCCCGGACAGGGGAGAACACTGAAGCTTTCTTT. The chain is built from TRBV5-1 and TRBJ1-1, with TRBD1 matching 9 bases. V shed 4 bases and J 1 base; nucleotides not matched to a gene: 5. Germline V gene sequence: CDR1 SGHRS, CDR2 YFSETQ. The length of the CDR3 is 15 residues.

CDR3 nucleotides: TGTGCCAGTAGTACGATGAGCGGACAGAGATCCTACGAGCAGTACTTC. Protein: CASSTMSGQRSYEQYF. The chain has TRBV19 and TRBJ2-7, with D tentatively TRBD1 (6 bases). V was clipped by 4 bases and J by 1 base, with 17 bases between them. CDR1 and CDR2 from the germline V gene are LNHDA and SQIVND (reference sequence). The CDR3 is 16 amino acids.

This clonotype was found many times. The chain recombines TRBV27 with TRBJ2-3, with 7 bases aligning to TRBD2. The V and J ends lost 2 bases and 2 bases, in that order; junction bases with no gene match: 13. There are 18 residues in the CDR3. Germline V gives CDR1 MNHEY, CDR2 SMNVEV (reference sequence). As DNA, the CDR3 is TGTGCCAGCAGTTTAGTGGGGGAGGGTAGCGGGCACACAGATACGCAGTATTTT. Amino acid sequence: CASSLVGEGSGHTDTQYF.

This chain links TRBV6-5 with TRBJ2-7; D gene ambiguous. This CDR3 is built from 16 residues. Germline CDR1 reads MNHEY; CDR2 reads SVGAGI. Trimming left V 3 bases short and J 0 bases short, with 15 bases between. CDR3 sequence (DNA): TGTGCCAGCAGTTATAGGCCGGCGACTTACTCCTACGAGCAGTACTTC. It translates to CASSYRPATYSYEQYF.

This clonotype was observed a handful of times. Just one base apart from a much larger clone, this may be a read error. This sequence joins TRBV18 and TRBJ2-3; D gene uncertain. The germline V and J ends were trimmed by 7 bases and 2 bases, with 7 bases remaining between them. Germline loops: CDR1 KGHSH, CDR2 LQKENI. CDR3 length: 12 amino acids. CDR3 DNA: TGTGCCAGCTGCTCCTACACAGATACGCAGTATTTT. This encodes CASCSYTDTQYF.